This TCR beta chain was sequenced during a study of yellow fever vaccine responses in identical twins. This clonotype was counted between two and nine times. What it binds is not known. General study results and limits: Twins reportedly mounted vaccine T cell responses that seemed partly convergent, partly personalized.

Each CDR3 protein is one row after TCRdb ran MiXCR on the RT-PCR reads. The table has roughly 2,500 distinct CDR3 sequences, 82% seen once; the top ten hold 5% to 6.5%. The specimen was T cells from blood (PBMCs), unsorted or a sorted subset (not recorded which), collected before or after yellow fever vaccination (not recorded which). This receptor was taken from a young woman who received the yellow fever vaccine.

CDR3 in DNA: TGCAGCGTTGGAAGGTCCGGGGAGGGCTACACCTTC. It is translated as CSVGRSGEGYTF. The V call is TRBV29-1, the J call TRBJ1-2; no reliable D call. The CDR3 length is 12 residues. The V end was cut by 4 bases, the J end by 8 bases, with 14 bases between. Germline V gene lookup returns CDR1 SQVTM and CDR2 ANQGSEA.